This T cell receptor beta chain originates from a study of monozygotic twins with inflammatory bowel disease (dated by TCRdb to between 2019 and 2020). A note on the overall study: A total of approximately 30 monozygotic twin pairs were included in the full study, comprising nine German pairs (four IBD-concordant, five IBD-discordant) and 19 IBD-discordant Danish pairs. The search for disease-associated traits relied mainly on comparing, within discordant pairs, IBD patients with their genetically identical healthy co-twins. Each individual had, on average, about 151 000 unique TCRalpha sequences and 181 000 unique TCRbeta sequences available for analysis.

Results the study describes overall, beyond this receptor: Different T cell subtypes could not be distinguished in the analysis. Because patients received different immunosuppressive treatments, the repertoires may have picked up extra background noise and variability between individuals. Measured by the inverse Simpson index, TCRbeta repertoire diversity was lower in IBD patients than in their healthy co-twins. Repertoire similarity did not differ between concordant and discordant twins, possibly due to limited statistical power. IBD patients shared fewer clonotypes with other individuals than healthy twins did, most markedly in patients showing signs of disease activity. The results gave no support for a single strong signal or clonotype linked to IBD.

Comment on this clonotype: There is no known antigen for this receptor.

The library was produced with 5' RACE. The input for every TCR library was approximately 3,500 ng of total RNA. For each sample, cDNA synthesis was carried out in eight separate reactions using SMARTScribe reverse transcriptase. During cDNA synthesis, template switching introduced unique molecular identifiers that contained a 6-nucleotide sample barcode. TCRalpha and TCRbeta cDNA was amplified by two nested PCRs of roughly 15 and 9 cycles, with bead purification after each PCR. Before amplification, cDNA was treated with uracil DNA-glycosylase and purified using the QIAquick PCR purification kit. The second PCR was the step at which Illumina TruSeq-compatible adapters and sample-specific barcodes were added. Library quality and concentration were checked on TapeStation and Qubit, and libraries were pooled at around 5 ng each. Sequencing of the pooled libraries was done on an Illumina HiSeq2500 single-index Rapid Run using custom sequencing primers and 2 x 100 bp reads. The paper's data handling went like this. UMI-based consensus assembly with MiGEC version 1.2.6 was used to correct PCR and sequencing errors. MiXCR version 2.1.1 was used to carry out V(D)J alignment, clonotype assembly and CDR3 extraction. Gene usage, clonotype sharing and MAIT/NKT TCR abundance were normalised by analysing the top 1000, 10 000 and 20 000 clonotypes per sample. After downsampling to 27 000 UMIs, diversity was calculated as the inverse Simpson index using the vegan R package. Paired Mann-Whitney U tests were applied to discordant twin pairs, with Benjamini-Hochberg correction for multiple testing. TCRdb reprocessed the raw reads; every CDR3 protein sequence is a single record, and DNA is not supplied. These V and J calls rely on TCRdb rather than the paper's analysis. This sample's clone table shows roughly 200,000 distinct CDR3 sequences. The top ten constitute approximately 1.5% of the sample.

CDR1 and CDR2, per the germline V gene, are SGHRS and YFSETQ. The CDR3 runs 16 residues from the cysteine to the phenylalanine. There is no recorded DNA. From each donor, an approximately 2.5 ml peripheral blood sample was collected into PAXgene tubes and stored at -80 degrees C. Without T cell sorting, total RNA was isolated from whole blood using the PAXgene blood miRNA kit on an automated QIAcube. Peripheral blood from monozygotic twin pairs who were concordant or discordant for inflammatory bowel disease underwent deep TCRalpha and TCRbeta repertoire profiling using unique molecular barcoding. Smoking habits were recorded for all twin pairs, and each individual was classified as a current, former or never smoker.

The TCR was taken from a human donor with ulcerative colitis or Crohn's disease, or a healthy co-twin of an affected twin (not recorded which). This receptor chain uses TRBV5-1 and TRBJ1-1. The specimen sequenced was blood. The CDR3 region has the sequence CASSLGGGSQNTEAFF.